A selection of T cell receptor beta chains follows, all from one sample in a study of cytomegalovirus exposure and HLA in healthy donors. Clones were read by immunoSEQ multiplex PCR, and TCRdb kept only the in-frame ones, dropping some. The sample has some 130,000 clones, more than 75% seen once. Sequenced: PBMCs. Source of these receptors: a female donor in good health and CMV-seronegative. The CDR3 runs from the conserved cysteine through the conserved F or W. The D gene is left open where the match is weak. Clone size is stated in some rows and not others, as once, few, many or a class when expanded.

>TRBV14|TRBD1|TRBJ1-2|-
TGTGCCAGCAGCCTTTTGGACAGGGGGGCACACTATGGCTACACCTTC
CASSLLDRGAHYGYTF
>TRBV5-1|TRBD2|TRBJ2-7|-
TGCGCCAGCAGCTTGAGCCTCGGGACTAGCGGGAGAATCTACGAGCAGTACTTC
CASSLSLGTSGRIYEQYF
>TRBV19|-|TRBJ1-1|once
TGTGCCAGTACCCACAGGAGAACGGCGTCTGAAGCTTTCTTT
CASTHRRTASEAFF
>TRBV6-4|-|TRBJ2-3|-
TGTGCCAGCAGTAATGTGTGGGGAGAAGATACGCAGTATTTT
CASSNVWGEDTQYF
>TRBV7-7|TRBD2|TRBJ2-5|-
TGTGCTAGCAGTCCTATAGCGGGAGGTATGGGAGAGACCCAGTACTTC
CASSPIAGGMGETQYF
>TRBV6-5|-|TRBJ2-7|-
TGTGCCAGCAGTATTCTTAAAGACAGTCCCGAGCAGTACTTC
CASSILKDSPEQYF
>TRBV18|-|TRBJ2-1|-
TGTGCCAGCTCACTGTCTTACAACGACAATGAGCAGTTCTTC
CASSLSYNDNEQFF
>TRBV2|-|TRBJ2-7|-
TGTGCCAACTCAAGGCAGGGGAGCATCTACGAGCAGTACTTC
CANSRQGSIYEQYF
>TRBV9|-|TRBJ2-3|-
TGTGCCAGCAGCGTAGCTTTAGCGTCAGATACGCAGTATTTT
CASSVALASDTQYF
>TRBV4-3|TRBD2|TRBJ2-6|-
TGCGCCAGCGGGGCTAGCGGGGGCTCTGGGGCCAACGTCCTGACTTTC
CASGASGGSGANVLTF
>TRBV5-1|-|TRBJ2-1|-
TGCGCCAGCAGCTTGAGGGGCTCAGGGGAGCGCTTTCCCTCCTACAATGAGCAGTTCTTC
CASSLRGSGERFPSYNEQFF
>TRBV29-1|TRBD1|TRBJ1-2|-
TGCAGCGTTTCTCAGGGGGCGGACTATGGCTACACCTTC
CSVSQGADYGYTF
>TRBV2|TRBD1|TRBJ2-1|-
TGTGCCAGCAGCTCAACCCGGGACAGATATGACAATGAGCAGTTCTTC
CASSSTRDRYDNEQFF
>TRBV5-1|TRBD2|TRBJ2-7|-
TGCGCCAGCAGCTTGAGCCGGCCTAGCGGGACCCAAACACAACCGGTGCAGTACTTC
CASSLSRPSGTQTQPVQYF
>TRBV18|TRBD2|TRBJ2-6|-
TGTGCCAGCTCACGGACTAGCGGAAGAGCCTCTGGGGCCAACGTCCTGACTTTC
CASSRTSGRASGANVLTF
>TRBV28|-|TRBJ1-1|-
TGTGCCAGCAGTTTGACTGTCCAAGTTCGAAAAGCTTTCTTT
CASSLTVQVRKAFF
>TRBV27|-|TRBJ2-1|-
TGTGCCAGCAGCACCTACAGGGTCGGCAATGAGCAGTTCTTC
CASSTYRVGNEQFF
>TRBV5-1|TRBD1|TRBJ1-1|-
TGCGCCAGCAGCGGCCAGGGGGCAAACACTGAAGCTTTCTTT
CASSGQGANTEAFF
>TRBV6-1|-|TRBJ1-4|-
TGTGCCAGCAGGAGGGATTTCAATGAAAAACTGTTTTTT
CASRRDFNEKLFF
>TRBV18|TRBD2|TRBJ2-5|-
TGTGCCAGCTCACTGGGGACTAGCGGGATGTGGGAGACCCAGTACTTC
CASSLGTSGMWETQYF
>TRBV2|-|TRBJ2-3|once
TGTGCCAGCAAAACAGAGGGCCCCTCCCTAAGCACAGATACGCAGTATTTT
CASKTEGPSLSTDTQYF
>TRBV6-6|-|TRBJ1-1|-
TGTGCCAGCAGTTTACTTCAGGGAAACACTGAAGCTTTCTTT
CASSLLQGNTEAFF
>TRBV5-6|TRBD2|TRBJ2-3|-
TGTGCCAGCAGCCCGACCGCTCTAGCGGAGGCTCGGGATACGCAGTATTTT
CASSPTALAEARDTQYF
>TRBV7-9|-|TRBJ1-5|-
TGTGCCAGCAGCTTAACGGGGAATCAGCCCCAGCATTTT
CASSLTGNQPQHF
>TRBV5-1|TRBD2|TRBJ2-2|-
TGCGCCAGCAGCCTAGGACTAGCGGGAGGGTACACCGGGGAGCTGTTTTTT
CASSLGLAGGYTGELFF
>TRBV5-1|TRBD1|TRBJ1-4|-
TGCGCCAGCAGCTTCCAACAGGGGACTAATGAAAAACTGTTTTTT
CASSFQQGTNEKLFF
>TRBV7-3|TRBD1|TRBJ2-1|-
TGTGCCAGCAGCCTCGCGGGACAGGGGATGAACAATGAGCAGTTCTTC
CASSLAGQGMNNEQFF
>TRBV5-1|-|TRBJ1-3|-
TGCGCCAGCAGCCAGGACAGTCCAGGAAACACCATATATTTT
CASSQDSPGNTIYF
>TRBV7-2|TRBD1|TRBJ1-6|-
TGTGCCAGCAGCCTGGACAGGGGGTATTCACCCCTCCACTTT
CASSLDRGYSPLHF
>TRBV5-1|-|TRBJ1-2|-
TGCGCCAGCAGCCTGACGACCAGACTGAGACTTTCCTTCTATGGCTACACCTTC
CASSLTTRLRLSFYGYTF
>TRBV7-2|-|TRBJ2-7|-
TGTGCCAGCAGCTTGGCGACAGCCTCCTACGAGCAGTACTTC
CASSLATASYEQYF
>TRBV7-9|-|TRBJ1-2|-
TGTGCCAGCAGCTCATACAGGGATGGCTACACCTTC
CASSSYRDGYTF
>TRBV27|TRBD1|TRBJ1-1|-
TGTGCCAGCAGTTTGGGACAGATGGACGGAATGAACACTGAAGCTTTCTTT
CASSLGQMDGMNTEAFF
>TRBV5-4|TRBD1|TRBJ1-2|-
TGTGCCAGCAGCTCGGACAGGATCTATGGCTACACCTTC
CASSSDRIYGYTF
>TRBV27|TRBD2|TRBJ2-2|-
TGTGCCAGCACTCCTAGCGGGAGAGGGACCGGGGAGCTGTTTTTT
CASTPSGRGTGELFF